This entry describes one TCR beta chain. Its antigen remains undetermined. No much larger clone is present one base from it, and per-base qualities are unavailable. V loses 3 bases, J loses 4 bases, and the germline ends lie 14 bases apart. The germline V gene sets CDR1 to SGHTS and CDR2 to YDEGEE. The CDR3 runs 15 residues from the cysteine to the phenylalanine. CDR3 DNA is the only sequence kept; it has 45 bases, read in frame from the first base. Library preparation was by the immunoSEQ multiplex PCR assay. The multiplex PCR relied on a mix of 60 forward primers for TCR Vbeta segments and 13 reverse primers for TCR Jbeta segments. A multiplex PCR assay on genomic DNA amplified the CDR3 region of rearranged TCR beta genes. The amplified TCR beta libraries were sequenced on the Illumina HiSeq System as 87-base-pair reads. Turning to the authors' computational methods: In a later analysis, some 80 million unique TCR beta chains were counted across the 666 repertoires, and roughly 11 million of these chains were shared by at least two donors. A nearest-neighbor algorithm error-corrected the raw reads and collapsed the reads into unique sequences, merging closely related sequences to remove PCR and sequencing errors. To assign V, D and J gene segments, CDR3 sequences were aligned to IMGT reference sequences. For a sequence to be retained, a match of at least six nucleotides was required to both a V gene segment and a J gene segment. Rearrangements were classified as productive when the CDR3 lacked stop codons and remained in frame with V and J, and all other rearrangements were classified as non-productive. Following IMGT convention, CDR3 was defined as the stretch from the second conserved V-encoded cysteine to the conserved J-encoded phenylalanine. Sequences without an unambiguous match to a single V gene segment were excluded from the earlier analysis of a few hundred of the donors. In an earlier analysis of approximately 500 of the donors, a V segment was called functional when productive rearrangements were above 56.7%, and segregating when the standard deviation between donors exceeded 5%. A statistical classification framework was developed to diagnose cytomegalovirus status using the catalog of TCR beta chain sequences. In a later analysis, TCR nucleotide sequences were compared against IMGT/GENE-DB human TR gene sequences so that V and J genes could be assigned. The TCRdist pipeline was used in a later analysis to assign CDR3 sequences and most-parsimonious VDJ recombination scenarios. In a later analysis, each TCR beta chain was defined by its CDR3 amino acid sequence together with its V-gene family, and reads lacking a unique V-gene family were excluded. A later analysis removed roughly 590 highly shared, low-generation-probability nucleotide sequences to deal with suspected cross-contamination and a sequencing artifact. For each public chain, a later analysis derived a clonal expansion index from normalized ranks of inferred template counts within each repertoire. A later analysis computed generation probabilities with a VDJ recombination model fitted to out-of-frame rearrangements, and checked the results against IGoR. A later analysis scored TCR-TCR, TCR-HLA and TCR-CMV co-occurrence with hypergeometric tests, applying a repertoire-size bias correction to TCR pairs. False discovery rates were estimated in a later analysis by permuting HLA or CMV assignments 20 times. In a later analysis, co-occurring TCRs were grouped using DBSCAN, with TCRdist sequence similarity added in when clustering inside HLA-allele-positive subsets. For co-occurrence clustering, repertoires with fewer than 30,000 or more than 120,000 public chains were excluded, along with roughly 5 repertoires with anomalous nucleotide sharing. TCRdb provides this immuneACCESS table in a form limited to in-frame rearrangements. Some clones are lacking; in checked studies, under half of them reflect an unresolved V gene, and why the rest are absent is not known. The V and J calls and clone size are taken from that table; D and trimming were inferred from the DNA. In this sample the table shows under 75,000 clones, 70% to 75% of which occur a single time. The leading ten clones occupy 10% to 12% of the sample.

The data derive from a study of cytomegalovirus exposure and HLA in healthy donors (dated by TCRdb to 2016 to 2017). About the study as a whole: According to an earlier analysis of several hundred of the donors, 150 million to 200 million T cells yielded over 100 million unique TCR beta sequences and around 280 Gb of sequence data. Roughly 300 gigabases of sequencing data and roughly 80 million unique TCR sequences made up an early release that covered some 640 HLA-typed donors. Using immunosequencing, the study profiled T cell repertoires from about 620 subjects and related those repertoires to cytomegalovirus serostatus. All discovery cohort repertoires had been generated using a single sequencing platform. Roughly 5 DR-DQ haplotypes were handled as single units for association and clustering because linkage in the cohort was strong. To predict cytomegalovirus infection status, the study brought together high-throughput TCR immunosequencing, statistical association of individual TCRs with disease status, and machine learning. Of the roughly 390 genotyped donors, roughly 80% fell in the genetic ancestry cluster associated with self-reported Caucasian donors. Besides the first cohort of 666 subjects, a separate validation cohort made up of over 95 different subjects was used. To study patterns of TCR occurrence, a later analysis re-analyzed previously published TCR beta repertoires from several hundred donors and added high-resolution HLA genotyping. The number of donors typed differed by locus, with roughly 620-630 for A, B, C, DRB1 and DQB1, around 500 for DQA1, 600 to 610 for DPA1, and some 440 for DPB1. On average, about 200,000 unique TCR beta nucleotide sequences were sequenced per donor among a few hundred genotyped donors of the cohort, with 15% to 20% of those sequences being non-productive. A later genetic analysis took genome-wide SNP genotypes for about 60% of the roughly 670 donors and used that subset as a discovery cohort. HLA typing covered class I and class II loci at four-digit resolution. Rather than using new phenotypic data, the later analysis identified candidate immune exposures from TCR beta sequences and from how often those sequences occurred across donors. An earlier analysis of 500 to 750 of the donors applied high-throughput TCR beta sequencing to assess whether each TCR beta V gene segment acted as functional or pseudogenic. The aim of the study was to test whether cataloging public T cell receptors could identify signatures of past pathogen exposure. Donor age, sex, ethnicity and CMV serostatus were compiled together with the repertoire data. Results the study describes overall, beyond this receptor: Specific HLA alleles were associated with roughly 17,000 TCR beta sequences at a false discovery rate of 0.05 in a later analysis. HLA typing was unavailable for some donors at each locus, so association tests used only the typed subset. Cytomegalovirus status was reported to be diagnosed by the classifier with high specificity and sensitivity in both the original and validation cohorts. A further reported finding was that TCR beta sequences accurately predicted the HLA-A and HLA-B alleles for most subjects in the first cohort. Some IMGT-functional V segments, including TRBV6-2 and TRBV6-3, could not be distinguished by the 87-base-pair reads and were therefore excluded. According to a later analysis, TCR association rates differed among HLA loci, with DRB1 alleles showing the most associated TCRs and HLA-C alleles showing the fewest. This cohort had only TCR beta chains sequenced, and the lack of alpha or paired-chain data limited which features could be detected. Presence/absence analyses assumed roughly uniform sequencing depth across donors, an assumption that may not hold. An association between a missense DCLRE1C variant and V-gene and J-gene trimming of TCR beta chains was found in a later genetic analysis and replicated in an independent cohort. Linkage disequilibrium might explain the correlated functional status among segregating V segments, but an unknown experimental factor could not be excluded. A group of highly shared sequence variants was considered likely to be a technical artifact of the sequencing pipeline. Broadly in line with IMGT annotations, most TCR beta V segments showed up in productive rearrangements about 90% or about 30% of the time in an earlier analysis of under 700 of the donors. Because counts were too low, seventeen rarely observed V segments, including chromosome 9 orphons, were excluded from the earlier analysis of around 640 of the donors. A later analysis reported that several top co-occurrence clusters appeared linked to parvovirus B19, influenza, CMV and Epstein-Barr virus. The only immune exposure information available for the cohort was CMV serostatus. According to the authors, the approach could potentially be generalized to other disease states and immunological phenotypes. Assigning TCR associations to individual alleles was difficult when HLA alleles, especially DR and DQ, strongly co-occurred. A total of 164 TCR beta chains were listed by the study as associated with cytomegalovirus. Most TCR sequences were seen in very few donors, while some public TCRs were found in many individuals. In vitro tests confirmed that a few of the cytomegalovirus-associated TCR beta chains recognize cytomegalovirus antigens. In a later genetic analysis, fewer N-insertions in productive TCRs were reported among donors in an Asian-associated ancestry cluster than the approximately 670-donor mean. Most CMV-associated TCR beta chains appeared to be HLA-restricted in a later analysis, and the HLA associations seemed to be driven largely by CMV exposure. In a later analysis, HLA-associated TCR beta chains were found to be more clonally expanded and to have lower generation probabilities than equally common non-associated chains.

In total, over 600 healthy bone marrow donors made up the cohort. All cohort members were sampled while nominally healthy, although unrecorded immune exposures were likely present. Of the approximately 700 cohort members, around 290 had a positive CMV serostatus and roughly 370 had a negative one, while no CMV serostatus was recorded for the donor. Every donor gave a peripheral blood sample, and the peripheral blood mononuclear cells from that sample were used for TCR beta sequencing. Genomic DNA extraction from the blood cell samples was performed with the Qiagen DNeasy Blood Extraction Kit. Sequenced material: PBMCs. The V and J genes are TRBV5-8 and TRBJ2-1; the D gene is not confidently resolved. The TCR comes from a human donor in good health. The DNA sequence is given as TGTGCCAGCAGCTACGAAAATCGCGAATACAATGAGCAGTTCTTC. It translates as CASSYENREYNEQFF.